Shown below are 13 T cell receptor beta chains from a single sample sequenced in a study of OX40 agonist ivuxolimab in advanced cancers. The table came from immunoSEQ multiplex PCR; TCRdb's copy has only in-frame clones and leaves some out. The top ten clones hold around 71% of a sample with about 15,000 clones, 85% to 90% of them seen once. Sequencing used CD4+ or CD8+ T cells sorted from blood, obtained in a trial of the OX40 agonist ivuxolimab. All receptors come from an adult with an advanced solid tumor such as melanoma, head and neck, liver or kidney cancer.

This chain links TRBV5-4 with TRBJ2-7, with 8 positions matching TRBD1. Germline-derived CDR1 and CDR2 are SGHNT and YYREEE (reference sequence). V was pared by 2 bases and J by 0 bases, with 1 base of the junction left unmatched. The CDR3 totals 14 residues. CDR3 coding DNA: TGTGCCAGCAGCTTCGACAGGGGCTCCTACGAGCAGTACTTC. Its protein product is CASSFDRGSYEQYF.

This chain uses TRBV5-3 with TRBJ2-1; no definite D call. TRBV5-3 is recorded as an ORF, its role being uncertain. V dropped 6 bases and J dropped 8 bases, with 18 bases sitting between them. The CDR3 length is 14 residues. CDR3 in DNA: TGTGCCAGAACCCCGCCGTGGGCGGTGGATGAGCAGTTCTTC. Encoded protein: CARTPPWAVDEQFF.

This chain connects TRBV9 to TRBJ2-2; TRBD2 matches at 14 bases. With V trimmed by 4 bases and J by 5 bases, 10 bases remained unmatched. The CDR3 loop spans 18 amino acids. Germline lookup yields CDR1 SGDLS and CDR2 YYNGEE. The DNA of the CDR3 is TGTGCCAGCAGCTACGAAACGGGACTAGCGGGAGATACCGGGGAGCTGTTTTTT. As protein: CASSYETGLAGDTGELFF.

DNA of the CDR3: TGCGCCAGCAGCCAAGGGACTAGCGGGGGAAACGGGCAGTACTTC. Translating it yields CASSQGTSGGNGQYF. The chain has TRBV4-3 and TRBJ2-7; 13 nucleotides agree with TRBD2. The CDR3 consists of 15 residues. After removal of 1 base from V and 9 bases from J, the junction contained 6 bases not matched to a gene. Looked up from germline, CDR1 is LGHNA and CDR2 is YSLEER.

The rearrangement uses TRBV9 and TRBJ2-7; 8 nucleotides match TRBD2. This CDR3 spans 18 amino acids. V lost 6 bases to trimming and J lost 6 bases; unmatched junction nucleotides: 23. The germline gives CDR1 SGDLS, CDR2 YYNGEE. The DNA of the CDR3 is TGTGCCAGCAAAATTAGGGCGGGGGGCTTCCAATCTTGGCGCGAGCAGTACTTC. As protein: CASKIRAGGFQSWREQYF.

The chain couples TRBV7-2 to TRBJ1-2; D perhaps matches TRBD1 (5 bases). Trimming removed 4 bases at V and 4 bases at J, with 10 bases between. CDR3 length: 13 residues. Per germline, CDR1 SGHTA and CDR2 FQGNSA. The CDR3 here is CASSSGQGYGYTF. The DNA of the CDR3 is TGTGCCAGCAGCTCGGGCCAGGGCTATGGCTACACCTTC.

The chain has TRBV4-1 and TRBJ2-7, with 13 bases aligning to TRBD2. CDR3 length: 16 residues. Trimming removed 5 bases from V and 2 bases from J; junction bases left unmatched: 6. Germline CDR1 MGHRA, CDR2 YSYEKL. CDR3 DNA: TGCGCCAGCAGCTTACGGACTAGCGGGAGCCCCTACGAGCAGTACTTC. Residues: CASSLRTSGSPYEQYF.

The genes are TRBV27 and TRBJ2-7; 7 bases fit TRBD2. CDR1 is MNHEY, CDR2 SMNVEV, per germline (reference sequence). The CDR3 is 16 residues long. V trimming: 0 bases; J trimming: 3 bases; junction bases outside the gene matches: 8. The CDR3 bases are TGTGCCAGCAGTTTATCTGGCCTAGCGGTTTTCTACGAGCAGTACTTC. Protein: CASSLSGLAVFYEQYF.

The chain uses TRBV4-1 and TRBJ2-3; either TRBD1 or TRBD2 may fit D (5 bases each). CDR3 length equals 14 residues. CDR1 and CDR2 from the germline V gene are MGHRA and YSYEKL. Trimming removed 2 bases from V and 4 bases from J, with 10 bases in between. The CDR3, as DNA: TGCGCCAGCAGCCAATCGGGACGTTCAGATACGCAGTATTTT. Amino acid sequence: CASSQSGRSDTQYF.

This clone was observed a single time. The genes are TRBV2 and TRBJ2-2; no firm D call. The CDR3 has 12 amino acids. V lost 2 bases to trimming and J lost 6 bases, with 4 bases between them. From germline, CDR1 is SNHLY and CDR2 FYNNEI. This chain's CDR3 is CASSERAGELFF. The DNA of the CDR3 is TGTGCCAGCAGTGAACGGGCCGGGGAGCTGTTTTTT.

The chain combines TRBV19 with TRBJ1-2; 7 bases match TRBD1. The germline V gene has CDR1 LNHDA and CDR2 SQIVND (reference sequence). Trimming at V came to 8 bases and at J to 8 bases, leaving 14 bases not matched to a gene. The CDR3 has 14 amino acids. Here the CDR3 reads CASLPDREYNGYTF. As DNA, the CDR3 is TGTGCCAGTCTTCCTGACAGGGAATATAACGGCTACACCTTC.

In this sample, this clone turned up once. V gene TRBV6-5 combines with J gene TRBJ2-5, with D possibly TRBD1 on 6 matching bases. V shed 2 bases and J shed 10 bases, with 14 bases lying between them. The CDR3 is 13 residues long. Germline V gives CDR1 MNHEY, CDR2 SVGAGI. The CDR3 sequence: CASSYNRIRGQYF. In DNA form, the CDR3 reads TGTGCCAGCAGTTACAACAGGATCAGGGGCCAGTACTTC.

This chain links TRBV15 with TRBJ1-1; a weak D match, TRBD1 (5 bases). The length of the CDR3 is 16 residues. Germline CDR1 is LNHNV and CDR2 is YYDKDF (reference sequence). V was clipped by 2 bases and J by 5 bases, with 18 bases between them. The CDR3, as DNA: TGTGCCACCAGCAGATCACCTCCCCCGGGGGGGACTGAAGCTTTCTTT. Translation gives CATSRSPPPGGTEAFF.